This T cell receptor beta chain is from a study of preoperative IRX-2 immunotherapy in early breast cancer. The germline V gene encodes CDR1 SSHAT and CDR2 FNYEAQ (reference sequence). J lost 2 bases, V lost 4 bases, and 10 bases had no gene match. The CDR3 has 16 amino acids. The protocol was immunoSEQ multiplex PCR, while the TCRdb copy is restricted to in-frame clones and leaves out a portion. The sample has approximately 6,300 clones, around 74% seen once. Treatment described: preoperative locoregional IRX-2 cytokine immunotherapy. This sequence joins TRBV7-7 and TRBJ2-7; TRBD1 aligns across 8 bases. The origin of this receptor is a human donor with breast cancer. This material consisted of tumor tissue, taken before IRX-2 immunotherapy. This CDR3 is CASSSSDRVFTYEQYF. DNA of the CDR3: TGTGCCAGCAGCTCATCGGACAGGGTGTTCACCTACGAGCAGTACTTC.